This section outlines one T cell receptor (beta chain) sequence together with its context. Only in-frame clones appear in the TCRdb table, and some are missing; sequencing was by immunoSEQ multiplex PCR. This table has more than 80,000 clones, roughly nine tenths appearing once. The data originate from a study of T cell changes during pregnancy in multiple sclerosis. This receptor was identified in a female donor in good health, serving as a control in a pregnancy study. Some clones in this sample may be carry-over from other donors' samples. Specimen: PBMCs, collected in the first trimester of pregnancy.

The CDR3 nucleotides are TGTGCCACGGGACTAGCGGGGGGCACCGGGGAGCTGTTTTTT. Translated: CATGLAGGTGELFF. V usage is TRBV27 and J usage is TRBJ2-2; 15 nucleotides line up with TRBD2. CDR3 size: 14 residues. Unmatched junction bases numbered 1, after V lost 10 bases and J lost 4 bases. CDR1 and CDR2 (germline): MNHEY, SMNVEV (reference sequence).